Following are 25 T cell receptor beta chains from one sample sequenced in a study of CD8+ T cells in alopecia areata. Treatment reported: oral pan-JAK inhibitor, 5-10 mg twice daily. RNA, once extracted, was reverse transcribed into cDNA for use as the sequencing template. The assay was immunoSEQ multiplex PCR, and TCRdb's table has in-frame clones only and misses some. The data hold about 200,000 clones, with approximately 38% observed a single time. The specimen was CD4+ T cells sorted from blood, collected at week 34, from a patient treated with tofacitinib. Source of these receptors: a human donor with alopecia areata.

The J gene is TRBJ1-2, the V gene TRBV30; the D gene is possibly TRBD1 (6 bases). This CDR3 region has 14 residues. CDR1 and CDR2 from the germline V gene are GTSNPN and SVGIG (reference sequence). Deletions cut 1 base from V and 5 bases from J, with 14 bases between. The CDR3 spells CAWSEQGVGYGYTF. The DNA for the CDR3 is TGTGCCTGGAGTGAACAGGGAGTGGGGTATGGCTACACCTTC.

This clone was picked up a small number of times. The V gene is TRBV7-9, the J gene TRBJ2-1; 8 bases align to TRBD2. The V segment lost 2 bases and the J segment 0 bases; nucleotides outside the gene matches: 9. CDR1 and CDR2 from the germline V gene are SEHNR and FQNEAQ (reference sequence). The CDR3 runs to 18 residues. The CDR3 region has the DNA TGTGCCAGCAGCTTATCGCCGGGAGGGCGGTCCTCCTACAATGAGCAGTTCTTC. Encoded protein: CASSLSPGGRSSYNEQFF.

The CDR3 here is CAWEGQYNSPLHF. The CDR3 DNA reads TGTGCCTGGGAGGGACAGTATAATTCACCCCTCCACTTT. The chain is built from TRBV30 and TRBJ1-6; 7 nucleotides match TRBD1. The V segment lost 5 bases and the J segment 4 bases; nucleotides outside the gene matches: 2. CDR3 length: 13 residues. Germline-derived CDR1 and CDR2 are GTSNPN and SVGIG (reference sequence).

The rearrangement links TRBV4-1 to TRBJ2-6; TRBD1 matches at 9 bases. CDR1 is MGHRA and CDR2 is YSYEKL in the germline V gene. The CDR3 extends over 19 amino acids. J was trimmed by 2 bases and V by 1 base; bases with no gene match: 9. DNA for the CDR3: TGCGCCAGCAGCCAAGGGAGTGGACAGGGGAAACCTGGGGCCAACGTCCTGACTTTC. This translates into CASSQGSGQGKPGANVLTF.

The rearrangement joins TRBV30 to TRBJ1-6; weak D call: TRBD1 (5 bases). The germline V gene has CDR1 GTSNPN and CDR2 SVGIG (reference sequence). CDR3 length: 14 amino acids. V was clipped by 5 bases and J by 7 bases, with 15 bases between them. The CDR3 coding sequence is TGTGCCTGGGAAGCAGGGACGGGAAATTCACCCCTCCACTTT. This gives the protein CAWEAGTGNSPLHF.

The genes are TRBV5-1 and TRBJ2-1, with D possibly being TRBD2 (5 bases). CDR3 length: 15 amino acids. Per the germline V gene, CDR1 is SGHRS and CDR2 is YFSETQ. Trimming took off 4 bases at V and 1 base at J, with 12 bases between the two ends. CDR3 region: CASSEDGVSYNEQFF. The CDR3 DNA sequence: TGCGCCAGCAGCGAAGACGGGGTTTCCTACAATGAGCAGTTCTTC.

This chain uses TRBV2 with TRBJ1-2; D is possibly TRBD1 (5 bases). Trimming left V 5 bases short and J 2 bases short, with 9 bases between. CDR3 length: 13 amino acids. Germline V gives CDR1 SNHLY, CDR2 FYNNEI. The CDR3 sequence is CASSRDGNYGYTF. CDR3 nucleotide sequence: TGTGCCAGCAGTCGGGACGGAAACTATGGCTACACCTTC.

V usage is TRBV30 and J usage is TRBJ1-2; 9 bases are shared with TRBD1. Germline V gene data show CDR1 as GTSNPN and CDR2 as SVGIG (reference sequence). V shed 3 bases, J shed 5 bases, and the junction held 10 bases outside the gene matches. There are 15 residues in the CDR3. The CDR3 DNA follows: TGTGCCTGGAGGGACCGACAGGGGGTGGGATATGGCTACACCTTC. This sequence encodes CAWRDRQGVGYGYTF.

This clone was counted only a few times. V usage is TRBV4-1 and J usage is TRBJ1-1; tentatively, D is TRBD1 (5 bases). Germline-derived CDR1 and CDR2 are MGHRA and YSYEKL. Trimming shortened V by 1 base and J by 3 bases, and 9 bases separated the two germline ends. The CDR3 has 14 amino acids. CDR3 nucleotides: TGCGCCAGCAGCCAAGGGGGCTGGGACACTGAAGCTTTCTTT. It codes for CASSQGGWDTEAFF.

In this sample, this clone turned up a few times. The chain links TRBV28 to TRBJ2-2; no clear D. Between the trimmed V and J ends, which lost 7 bases and 2 bases, there was a span of 11 bases. This CDR3 is 14 amino acids long. Germline assignment: CDR1 MDHEN and CDR2 SYDVKM. CDR3 sequence reads: CASKATINTGELFF. CDR3 sequence (DNA): TGTGCCAGCAAGGCCACAATCAACACCGGGGAGCTGTTTTTT.

This clone was counted a few times. The V call is TRBV30, the J call TRBJ1-4; D call uncertain. The V and J ends lost 0 bases and 6 bases respectively, with 8 bases between them. This CDR3 region has 13 residues. CDR1 is GTSNPN, CDR2 SVGIG, per germline (reference sequence). The CDR3 region has the DNA TGTGCCTGGAGTGTAGGCAGTGATGAAAAACTGTTTTTT. Translated: CAWSVGSDEKLFF.

The V gene is TRBV27, the J gene TRBJ1-1, with 8 bases fitting TRBD1. The CDR3 is 13 residues long. Losses at the gene ends were 5 bases for V and 4 bases for J; bases not matched to a gene: 3. The germline V gene has CDR1 MNHEY and CDR2 SMNVEV (reference sequence). CDR3 region: CASSRTGSTEAFF. CDR3 DNA: TGTGCCAGCAGTCGGACAGGGAGCACTGAAGCTTTCTTT.

The chain has TRBV30 and TRBJ1-1; 8 bases agree with TRBD1. The V and J ends lost 1 base and 8 bases, in that order; junction bases with no gene match: 9. From germline, CDR1 is GTSNPN and CDR2 SVGIG (reference sequence). This CDR3 has 14 amino acids. CDR3 in DNA: TGTGCCTGGAGTGCAGGACAGGGTATTCCCGAAGCTTTCTTT. This sequence encodes CAWSAGQGIPEAFF.

This clone was recorded a few times. The chain recombines TRBV18 with TRBJ2-3, with 10 bases fitting TRBD1. CDR3 length: 15 residues. V shed 6 bases and J 5 bases; nucleotides not matched to a gene: 8. Germline loops: CDR1 KGHSH, CDR2 LQKENI. CDR3 sequence (DNA): TGTGCCAGCTCCAGCCCGGGACAGGGGAGAGATACGCAGTATTTT. This codes for CASSSPGQGRDTQYF.

The V and J genes are TRBV5-1 and TRBJ2-3; tentatively, D is TRBD2 (6 bases). Germline CDR1 SGHRS, CDR2 YFSETQ. This CDR3 is built from 15 residues. V lost 1 base and J lost 1, with 10 bases in between. As DNA, the CDR3 is TGCGCCAGCAGCTTGTCGGGGGAGCGCACAGATACGCAGTATTTT. Amino acid sequence: CASSLSGERTDTQYF.

V and J are TRBV4-1 and TRBJ2-5; D might be TRBD2 (6 bases). The CDR3 has 13 amino acids. Germline CDR1 MGHRA, CDR2 YSYEKL. V was clipped by 4 bases and J by 3 bases, with 9 bases between them. The CDR3: CASSPWGEETQYF. The CDR3 DNA is TGCGCCAGCAGCCCTTGGGGGGAAGAGACCCAGTACTTC.

This clone came up a few times. The chain has TRBV14 and TRBJ2-7; D is uncertain. The CDR3 is 11 residues long. The germline gives CDR1 SGHDN, CDR2 FVKESK. The V and J ends lost 3 bases and 8 bases respectively, with 8 bases between them. Written as DNA, the CDR3 is TGTGCCAGCAGCCAGGGTCCACAGCAGTACTTC. Its protein product is CASSQGPQQYF.

The CDR3, as DNA: TGTGCCAGCAGTTACTCGTTTCAGGCCCAAGAGACCCAGTACTTC. Amino acids: CASSYSFQAQETQYF. V and J are TRBV6-5 and TRBJ2-5; D remains ambiguous. V was trimmed by 0 bases and J by 1 base, leaving 9 bases between them. The germline CDR1 and CDR2 sequences are MNHEY and SVGAGI. The CDR3 is 15 amino acids.

A few counts support this clone. The rearrangement joins TRBV6-5 to TRBJ2-7; 7 nucleotides align to TRBD2. The CDR3 is 14 amino acids. Germline V CDR1 and CDR2: MNHEY, SVGAGI. V shed 2 bases and J 7 bases; nucleotides not matched to a gene: 8. DNA for the CDR3: TGTGCCAGCAGTTACCTCCCGGGGAGGGTAGAGCAGTACTTC. Its translation is CASSYLPGRVEQYF.

The sample holds one count of this clone. The rearrangement links TRBV27 to TRBJ2-6, with D maybe TRBD2 (5 bases). The V end lost 11 bases, the J end lost 0 bases, and 8 bases lay between the germline ends. CDR3 size: 13 residues. Germline CDR1 MNHEY, CDR2 SMNVEV (reference sequence). In DNA, the CDR3 is TGTGCCTGCCGGGGCTCTGGGGCCAACGTCCTGACTTTC. Its protein is CACRGSGANVLTF.

This clone was detected a few times. V and J are TRBV27 and TRBJ2-3, with D tentatively TRBD2 (7 bases). Trimming stripped 4 bases from V and 3 bases from J, with 17 bases between. The CDR3 sequence is 16 residues long. The germline V gene has CDR1 MNHEY and CDR2 SMNVEV (reference sequence). Here the CDR3 DNA reads TGTGCCAGCAGTTCCTTCATAAGGGGGGGGACAGATACGCAGTATTTT. It is translated as CASSSFIRGGTDTQYF.

In this sample, this clone turned up once. This chain joins TRBV30 and TRBJ1-2; 7 bases match TRBD1. There are 15 residues in the CDR3. The V segment lost 5 bases and the J segment 5 bases; nucleotides outside the gene matches: 14. The germline V gene encodes CDR1 GTSNPN and CDR2 SVGIG (reference sequence). CDR3 protein: CAWGGTEMGLYGYTF. CDR3 in DNA: TGTGCCTGGGGTGGGACAGAGATGGGTCTATATGGCTACACCTTC.

This chain joins TRBV5-1 and TRBJ1-1, with 7 bases that match TRBD1. The V gene's germline CDR1 is SGHRS and CDR2 YFSETQ. V gave up 3 bases and J gave up 0 bases; unmatched junction bases: 5. CDR3 length equals 15 residues. The CDR3 bases are TGCGCCAGCAGCTGGGACAGAACCTTGAACACTGAAGCTTTCTTT. Its protein is CASSWDRTLNTEAFF.

The genes are TRBV5-1 and TRBJ2-5; the D is unclear. The CDR3 extends over 15 amino acids. V was pared by 4 bases and J by 5 bases, with 18 bases between. Germline CDR1 reads SGHRS; CDR2 reads YFSETQ. The CDR3, as DNA: TGCGCCAGCAGCGGGCCGACTGTGGCCGGGGAGACCCAGTACTTC. Encoded protein: CASSGPTVAGETQYF.

A single count supports this clone. The chain is built from TRBV7-2 and TRBJ2-7; 10 bases are a match to TRBD2. Looked up from germline, CDR1 is SGHTA and CDR2 is FQGNSA. Germline trimming cut 5 bases from V and 4 bases from J; bases unmatched to any gene: 14. CDR3 length: 17 residues. CDR3 region: CASSRGSAGGPVYEQYF. The CDR3 coding sequence is TGTGCCAGCAGCCGTGGGTCAGCGGGAGGGCCAGTATACGAGCAGTACTTC.